This T cell receptor beta chain stems from a study of blood T cells in healthy people across ages. Study-wide context: Per every two T cells, about one barcoded beta molecule was captured by template switching. Overall study findings and caveats: Strong correlation linked observed beta diversity and percent naive T cells. PBMCs were not sorted, which prevented a conclusive comparison of naive versus antigen-experienced cells.

This clonotype was detected a few times. The antigen remains undetermined. A minimum of 6 micrograms of total RNA was extracted per sample. Together with a sample-barcoded 5' primer, a J-beta primer mix was included in a second PCR lasting about 7 to 12 cycles. TCRdb passed the 5' RACE reads through MiXCR, listing each CDR3 protein once. The repertoire has 1.5 million to 2 million distinct CDR3 sequences, 40% to 55% of them found once; the top ten carry roughly 2.1%. The sequence was obtained from a woman aged 40 to 49 in good health. Sequenced input: blood.

The CDR3: CASSPLQGAGEIYEQYF. The CDR3 region has the DNA TGTGCCAGCAGCCCCCTACAGGGAGCGGGGGAGATCTACGAGCAGTACTTC. The chain is built from TRBV4-2 and TRBJ2-7; 8 nucleotides match TRBD2. Trimming took 4 bases from V and 3 from J; bases not matched to a gene: 14. The length of the CDR3 is 17 residues. The germline CDR1 and CDR2 sequences are LGHNA and YNFKEQ.